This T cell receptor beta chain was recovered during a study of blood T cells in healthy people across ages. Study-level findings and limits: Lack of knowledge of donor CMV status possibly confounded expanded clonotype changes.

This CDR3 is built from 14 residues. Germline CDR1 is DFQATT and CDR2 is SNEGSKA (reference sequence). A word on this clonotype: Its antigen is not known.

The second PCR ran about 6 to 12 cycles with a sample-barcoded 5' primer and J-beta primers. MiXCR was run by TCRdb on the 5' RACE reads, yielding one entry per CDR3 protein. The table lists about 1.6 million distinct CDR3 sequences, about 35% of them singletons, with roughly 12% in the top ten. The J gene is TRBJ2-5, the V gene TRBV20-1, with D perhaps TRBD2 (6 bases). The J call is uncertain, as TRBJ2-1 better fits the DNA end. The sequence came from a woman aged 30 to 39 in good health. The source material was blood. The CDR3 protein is CSARGLALQETQFF. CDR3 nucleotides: TGCAGTGCTAGAGGTCTAGCGTTACAAGAGACCCAGTTCTTC.